One TCR beta chain is described in this entry. V was clipped by 4 bases and J by 6 bases; unmatched bases: 11. Germline assignment: CDR1 SGHNT and CDR2 YYREEE (reference sequence). This CDR3 has 15 residues. An even split of each subset's genomic DNA across several immunoSEQ plates was performed. In the original processing: As immunoSEQ supplied junction-only sequences (without quality scores), filtering differed. Libraries were prepared by immunoSEQ multiplex PCR; TCRdb keeps only in-frame clonotypes and omits some of them. V, J and clone size derive from that table, while D and trimming were established from the DNA sequence. The sample shows about 680,000 clones, less than 80% of them seen only once. The entry originates in a study of shared clonotypes between healthy human individuals. Study background: Participating donors consisted of two women and a few men aged 18 to 49.

Each sample came from a Caucasian adult donor living in Nashville, Tennessee. This clonotype was obtained from a woman in her thirties in good health. The rearrangement uses TRBV5-4 and TRBJ2-3; TRBD2 aligns across 7 bases. What was sequenced was memory CD4+ T cells sorted from blood. The subset was: CD45RA-negative fraction. The CDR3 bases are TGTGCCAGCAGCCCGGGACTACCTCAAGGGGATACGCAGTATTTT. This translates into CASSPGLPQGDTQYF.